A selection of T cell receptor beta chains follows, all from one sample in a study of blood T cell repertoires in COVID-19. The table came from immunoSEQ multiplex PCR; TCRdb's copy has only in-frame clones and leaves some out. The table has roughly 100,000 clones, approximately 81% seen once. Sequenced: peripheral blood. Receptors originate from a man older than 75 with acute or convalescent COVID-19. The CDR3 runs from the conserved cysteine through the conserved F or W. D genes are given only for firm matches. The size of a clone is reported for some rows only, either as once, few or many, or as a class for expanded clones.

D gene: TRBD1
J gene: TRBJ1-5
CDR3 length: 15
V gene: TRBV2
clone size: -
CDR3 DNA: TGTGCCAGCAGTGAAGGGACAGGGGGCTTTCAGCCCCAGCATTTT
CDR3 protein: CASSEGTGGFQPQHF

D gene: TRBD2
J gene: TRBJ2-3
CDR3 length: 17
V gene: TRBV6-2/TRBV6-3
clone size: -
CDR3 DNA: TGTGCCAGCAGCCCTCAACCTCTAGCGGGAGTTTCAGATACGCAGTATTTT
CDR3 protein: CASSPQPLAGVSDTQYF

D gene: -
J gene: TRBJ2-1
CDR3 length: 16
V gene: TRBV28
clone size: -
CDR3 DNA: TGTGCCAGCAGTTTAGGCCGGAGCGGGCCCTACAATGAGCAGTTCTTC
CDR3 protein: CASSLGRSGPYNEQFF

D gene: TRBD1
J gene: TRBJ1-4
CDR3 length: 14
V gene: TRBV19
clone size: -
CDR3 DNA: TGTGCCACGCGGGAAACAGGGGAAAGAAGAAAACTGTTTTTT
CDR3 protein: CATRETGERRKLFF

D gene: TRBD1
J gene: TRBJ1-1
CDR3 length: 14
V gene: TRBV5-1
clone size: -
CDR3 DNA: TGCGCCAGCAGCACAGGGGCTGTGAACACTGAAGCTTTCTTT
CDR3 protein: CASSTGAVNTEAFF

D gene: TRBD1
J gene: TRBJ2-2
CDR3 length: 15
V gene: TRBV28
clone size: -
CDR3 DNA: TGTGCCAGCAGCAGTTTCCCAGGGGGTACCGGGGAGCTGTTTTTT
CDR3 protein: CASSSFPGGTGELFF

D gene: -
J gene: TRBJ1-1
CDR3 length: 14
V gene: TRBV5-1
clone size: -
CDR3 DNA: TGCGCCAGCAGCTTAGGCCCGGGGAACACTGAAGCTTTCTTT
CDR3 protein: CASSLGPGNTEAFF

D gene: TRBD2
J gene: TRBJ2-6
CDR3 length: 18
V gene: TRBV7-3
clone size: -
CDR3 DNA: TGTGCCAGCAGCCCCCGACTAGCGGGAGCAGCAGGGGCCAACGTCCTGACTTTC
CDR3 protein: CASSPRLAGAAGANVLTF

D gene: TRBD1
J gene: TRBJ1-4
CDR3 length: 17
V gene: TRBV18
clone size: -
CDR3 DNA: TGTGCCAGCTCACCACCTTCCGGACAGGCGCCTAATGAAAAACTGTTTTTT
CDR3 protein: CASSPPSGQAPNEKLFF

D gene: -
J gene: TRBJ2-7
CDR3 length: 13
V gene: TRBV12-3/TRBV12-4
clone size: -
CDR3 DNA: TGTGCCAGCAGCCGACCCCCAAGGGGCGAGCAGTACTTC
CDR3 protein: CASSRPPRGEQYF

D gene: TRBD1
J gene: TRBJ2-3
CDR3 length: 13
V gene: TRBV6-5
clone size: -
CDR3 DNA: TGTGCCAGCAGTTATGGGGACAGGGATACGCAGTATTTT
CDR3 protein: CASSYGDRDTQYF

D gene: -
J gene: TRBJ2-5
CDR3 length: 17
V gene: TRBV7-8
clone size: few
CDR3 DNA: TGTGCCAGCAGCTTAGGGTACATCCGCGATGTCGGGGAGACCCAGTACTTC
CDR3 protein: CASSLGYIRDVGETQYF

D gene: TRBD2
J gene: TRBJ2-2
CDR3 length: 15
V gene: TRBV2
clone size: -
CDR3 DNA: TGTGCCAGCAGTGACAAACTAGCGGGCACCGGGGAGCTGTTTTTT
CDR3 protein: CASSDKLAGTGELFF

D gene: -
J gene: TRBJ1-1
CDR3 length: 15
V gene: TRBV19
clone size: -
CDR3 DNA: TGTGCCAGTAGTATACTCGCAGGGAGGGGAACTGAAGCTTTCTTT
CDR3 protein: CASSILAGRGTEAFF

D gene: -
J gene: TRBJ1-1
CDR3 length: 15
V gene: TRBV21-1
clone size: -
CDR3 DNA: TGTGCCAGCAGCAAAGCGGAGGGACGGTACACTGAAGCTTTCTTT
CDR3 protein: CASSKAEGRYTEAFF

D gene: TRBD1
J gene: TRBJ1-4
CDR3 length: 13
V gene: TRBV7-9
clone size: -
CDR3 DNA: TGTGCCAGCAGCAGACAGGGTAATGAAAAACTGTTTTTT
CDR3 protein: CASSRQGNEKLFF

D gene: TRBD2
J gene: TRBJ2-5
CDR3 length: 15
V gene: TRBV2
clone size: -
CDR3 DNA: TGTGCCAGCAGCGGTAGTAGCGGGAGCGGGGAGACCCAGTACTTC
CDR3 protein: CASSGSSGSGETQYF

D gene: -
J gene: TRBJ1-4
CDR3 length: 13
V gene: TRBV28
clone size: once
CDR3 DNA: TGTGCCAGCAGTTCTCCGACTCCTGAAAAACTGTTTTTT
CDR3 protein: CASSSPTPEKLFF

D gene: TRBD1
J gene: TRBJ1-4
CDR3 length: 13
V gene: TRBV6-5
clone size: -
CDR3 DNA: TGTGCCAGCAGTCCTCGACAGGGAGGAGAACTGTTTTTT
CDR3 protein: CASSPRQGGELFF

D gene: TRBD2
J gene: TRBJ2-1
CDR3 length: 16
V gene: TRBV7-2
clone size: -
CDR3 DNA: TGTGCCAGCAGCTTGGTTAAGACTAGCGGGATTGGTGGCCAGTTCTTC
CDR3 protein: CASSLVKTSGIGGQFF

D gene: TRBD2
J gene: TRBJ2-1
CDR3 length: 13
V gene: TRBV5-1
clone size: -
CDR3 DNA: TGCGCCAGCAGCTCGGGACTAGCCGCTGAGCAGTTCTTC
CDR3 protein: CASSSGLAAEQFF

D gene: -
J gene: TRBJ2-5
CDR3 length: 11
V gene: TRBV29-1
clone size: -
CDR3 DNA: TGCAGCCACAAGGAGCAAGAGACCCAGTACTTC
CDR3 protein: CSHKEQETQYF

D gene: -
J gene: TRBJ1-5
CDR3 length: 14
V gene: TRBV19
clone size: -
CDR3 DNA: TGTGCCAGTAGTATAGTCGTAAGCAATCAGCCCCAGCATTTT
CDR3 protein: CASSIVVSNQPQHF

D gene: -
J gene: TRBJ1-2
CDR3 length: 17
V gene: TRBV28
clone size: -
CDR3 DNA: TGTGCCAGCAGTCCCGGCGGACAGCACCTTCCTAACTATGGCTACACCTTC
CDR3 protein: CASSPGGQHLPNYGYTF

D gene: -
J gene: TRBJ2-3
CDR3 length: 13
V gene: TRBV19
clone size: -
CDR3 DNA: TGTGCCAGTAGTATGGGGGGACGGGATACGCAGTATTTT
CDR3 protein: CASSMGGRDTQYF

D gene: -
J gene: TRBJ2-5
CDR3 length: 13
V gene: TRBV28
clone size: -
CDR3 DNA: TGTGCCAGCAGCAAGGGGATTGGGGAGACCCAGTACTTC
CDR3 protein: CASSKGIGETQYF

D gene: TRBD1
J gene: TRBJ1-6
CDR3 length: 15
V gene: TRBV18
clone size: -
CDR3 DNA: TGTGCCAGCTCAACTAAACAGGGGTCTAATTCACCCCTCCACTTT
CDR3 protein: CASSTKQGSNSPLHF

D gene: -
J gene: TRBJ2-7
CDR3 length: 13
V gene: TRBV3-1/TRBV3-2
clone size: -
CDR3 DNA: TGTGCCAGCAGCCAAGCTCTTGGACTCGAACAGTACTTC
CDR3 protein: CASSQALGLEQYF

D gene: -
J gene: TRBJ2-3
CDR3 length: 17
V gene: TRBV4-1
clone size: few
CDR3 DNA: TGCGCCAGCAGCCAGGCCCCCCCGGAGCGGAGCACAGATACGCAGTATTTT
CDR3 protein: CASSQAPPERSTDTQYF

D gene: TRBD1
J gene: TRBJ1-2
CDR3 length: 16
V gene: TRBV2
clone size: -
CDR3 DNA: TGTGCCAGCAGTGGCCTAGGACAGGGGGATAGCTATGGCTACACCTTC
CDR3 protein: CASSGLGQGDSYGYTF

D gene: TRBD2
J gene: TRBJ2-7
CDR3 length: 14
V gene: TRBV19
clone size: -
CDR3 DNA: TGTGCCAGTAGTCCCCTAGCGGGAGTGCGGGAGCAGTACTTC
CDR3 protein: CASSPLAGVREQYF

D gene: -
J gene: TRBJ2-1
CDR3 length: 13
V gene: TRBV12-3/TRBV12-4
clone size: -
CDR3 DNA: TGTGCCAGCAGCCTGACTACCTACAATGAGCAGTTCTTC
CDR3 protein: CASSLTTYNEQFF

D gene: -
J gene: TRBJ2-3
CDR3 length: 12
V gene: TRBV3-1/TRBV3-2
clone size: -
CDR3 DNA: TGTGCCAGCAGCCAAGACGTGGATACGCAGTATTTT
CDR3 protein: CASSQDVDTQYF

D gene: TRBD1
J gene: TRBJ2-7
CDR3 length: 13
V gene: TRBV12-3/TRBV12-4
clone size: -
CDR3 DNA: TGTGCCAGCGGACAGGGGGCTAGGTACGAGCAGTACTTC
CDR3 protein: CASGQGARYEQYF

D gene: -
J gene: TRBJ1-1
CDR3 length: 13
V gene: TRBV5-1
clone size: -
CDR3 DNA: TGCGCCAGCAGCGCACAGGGGAACACTGAAGCTTTCTTT
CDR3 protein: CASSAQGNTEAFF

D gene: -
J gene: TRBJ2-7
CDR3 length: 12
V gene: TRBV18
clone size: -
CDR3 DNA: TGTGCCAGCTCACTCGACAGCTACGAGCAGTACTTC
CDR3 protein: CASSLDSYEQYF

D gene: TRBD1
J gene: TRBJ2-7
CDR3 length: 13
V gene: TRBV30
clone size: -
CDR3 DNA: TGTGCCTGGAGCACAGGGGTCCCCTACGAGCAGTACTTC
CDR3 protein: CAWSTGVPYEQYF

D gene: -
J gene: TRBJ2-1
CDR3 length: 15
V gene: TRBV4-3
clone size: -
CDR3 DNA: TGCGCCAGCAGCCAAGATGACCTAGCGCAGAATGAGCAGTTCTTC
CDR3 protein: CASSQDDLAQNEQFF

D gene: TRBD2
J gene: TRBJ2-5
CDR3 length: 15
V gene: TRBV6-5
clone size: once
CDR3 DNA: TGTGCCAGCAGGGCGGGGGTCAAGATGCCAGAGACCCAGTACTTC
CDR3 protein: CASRAGVKMPETQYF

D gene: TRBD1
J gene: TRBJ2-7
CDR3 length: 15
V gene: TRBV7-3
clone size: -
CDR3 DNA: TGTGCCAGCAGCTTAATGGGACAGGGGAACGACGAGCAGTACTTC
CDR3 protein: CASSLMGQGNDEQYF